The sequence of this T cell receptor beta chain was determined in a study of blood T cell repertoires in COVID-19. At the level of the study: The samples span acute and convalescent COVID-19 from the United States, Italy and Spain.

Using immunoSEQ multiplex PCR, the repertoire was profiled, and TCRdb retains in-frame clones only, with some absent. The sample lists about 100,000 clones; approximately 80% were seen once. The V end was cut by 6 bases, the J end by 6 bases, with 13 bases between. The germline V gene encodes CDR1 SEHNR and CDR2 FQNEAQ (reference sequence). The CDR3 length is 13 residues. This clonotype originated in a man older than 75 with COVID-19, enrolled during active disease. This chain links TRBV7-9 with TRBJ2-3; the D is unclear. The sequencing sample was made of peripheral blood. The CDR3 coding sequence is TGTGCCAGCAGTGAAGCGCCTGGGGATACGCAGTATTTT. It encodes CASSEAPGDTQYF.